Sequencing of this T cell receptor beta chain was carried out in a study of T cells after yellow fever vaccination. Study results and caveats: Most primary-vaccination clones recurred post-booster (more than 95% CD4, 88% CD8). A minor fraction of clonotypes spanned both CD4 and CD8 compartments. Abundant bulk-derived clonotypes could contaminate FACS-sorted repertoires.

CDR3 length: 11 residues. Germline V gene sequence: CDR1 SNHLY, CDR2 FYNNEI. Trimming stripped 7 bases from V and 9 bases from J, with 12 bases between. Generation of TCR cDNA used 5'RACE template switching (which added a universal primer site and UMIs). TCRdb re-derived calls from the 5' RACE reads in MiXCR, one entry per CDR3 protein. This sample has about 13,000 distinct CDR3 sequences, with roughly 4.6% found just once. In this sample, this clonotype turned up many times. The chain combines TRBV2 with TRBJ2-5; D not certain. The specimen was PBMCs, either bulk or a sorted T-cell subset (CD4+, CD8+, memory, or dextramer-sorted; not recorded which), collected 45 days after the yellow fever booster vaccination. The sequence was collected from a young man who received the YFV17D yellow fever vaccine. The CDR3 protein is CASNTGLAQYF. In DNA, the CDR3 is TGTGCCAGCAACACGGGTTTGGCCCAGTACTTC.